This T cell receptor (beta chain) comes out of a study of shared clonotypes between healthy human individuals. The assay was immunoSEQ multiplex PCR, and TCRdb's table has in-frame clones only and misses some. The table has 2,100,000 or so clones, roughly 95% seen once; the top ten hold 0.1% to 0.15%. The length of the CDR3 is 12 residues. V was cut by 1 base and J by 3 bases, with 3 bases left in between. Germline lookup yields CDR1 LNHNV and CDR2 YYDKDF (reference sequence). This TCR came from a man aged 18-30 years in good health. The sample taken for sequencing was naive CD4+ T cells sorted from blood. The subset was: CD45RA+ positively selected. The chain combines TRBV15 with TRBJ1-1; D is unclear. CDR3 sequence reads: CATSRGYTEAFF. CDR3 sequence (DNA): TGTGCCACCAGCAGAGGGTACACTGAAGCTTTCTTT. The full variable domain, its missing parts supplied by reference TRBV15 and TRBJ1-1, is DAMVIQNPRYQVTQFGKPVTLSCSQTLNHNVMYWYQQKSSQAPKLLFHYYDKDFNNEADTPDNFQSRRPNTSFCFLDIRSPGLGDTAMYLCATSRGYTEAFFGQGTRLTVV.